This T cell receptor beta chain came from a study of blood T cells in healthy people across ages (dated by TCRdb to about 2015). Some background on the complete study: In model experiments, template switching captured roughly one uniquely barcoded TCR beta cDNA molecule for every two T cells. To track age-related changes in TCR beta repertoire diversity, the study relied on deep sequencing normalized with unique cDNA molecular identifiers. To avoid experimental bias, donors of different ages were spread randomly across the sequencing lanes. The donors were split into four age groups: young (average around 15 years), middle-aged (about 40), aged (more than 60) and long-lived (roughly 88). The study analyzed two additional independent replicas of 1 million unique cDNA reads from the same blood draw for two donors, one aged 18 to 29 and one aged 80 or older.

With regard to this clonotype: Its antigen is still unknown. No quality values exist for individual bases; no much larger clone is one base distant.

The 39 donors, aged roughly 6 to 100 years, were systemically healthy Caucasian individuals from Russia. Each donor gave ten milliliters of peripheral blood, collected into EDTA-treated Vacutainer tubes. Ficoll-Paque density-gradient centrifugation was used to isolate PBMCs, with at least 7 million obtained per sample. Total RNA, at least 5.5 micrograms per sample, was extracted from PBMCs with Trizol reagent. For every donor, an aliquot of PBMCs went through flow cytometry to measure the percentages of naive CD45RAhigh/CD27high T cells. Paper-wide results and their limitations: Since profiling was done on bulk unsorted PBMCs, naive and antigen-experienced compartments could not be conclusively compared. Estimates of total diversity based on one million sequenced T cells were considered lower bounds and underestimates. Because the CMV infection status of the donors was unknown, age-related changes in expanded clonotypes may potentially have been confounded. Observed TCR beta diversity per million T cells fell roughly linearly with age, and a significant reduction was already apparent by age around 40. Compared with the aged group, the long-lived group had more naive CD4+ T cells, fewer expanded clones and increased TCR diversity, a pattern suggesting age selection. The percentage of naive T cells measured by flow cytometry correlated strongly with observed TCR beta diversity.

In the germline V gene (reference sequence), CDR1 corresponds to SGHKS and CDR2 to YYEKEE. V was cut back by 0 bases and J by 0 bases, leaving a gap of 10 bases between them. The CDR3 has 15 amino acids, counting the end cysteine and phenylalanine. The DNA shown is the 45-base CDR3, in frame from base 1. The library was made by 5' RACE. Sequencing used an Illumina HiSeq 2500. A second roughly 6 to 12 cycle PCR used a sample-barcoded 5' primer and a J-beta primer mix. A unique molecular identifier was introduced onto each TCR beta cDNA molecule by a template-switch 5' adaptor carrying 12 random nucleotides. Each sample yielded at least 2.5 million CDR3-containing paired-end reads. First-strand cDNA was synthesized from all RNA with the Mint cDNA synthesis kit, primed by a TRBC-specific oligonucleotide. Following uracil-DNA glycosylase treatment, a first 18-cycle PCR with universal primers M1SS and BC2_uni_R was performed on all cDNA. Per the original workflow: Each sample was normalized by randomly selecting 1 million high-quality reads, each carrying a distinct molecular identifier. Reads sharing molecular identifiers were discarded rather than binned into consensus sequences. CDR3 identification, clonotype clustering and error correction used MiTCR with a Q25 quality threshold and the strictest error-elimination algorithm. A nonparametric unseen species model with Euler transformation was used to estimate lower-bound total TCR beta diversity. TCRdb reran the public reads through fastp at Q25 and MiXCR, keeping productive beta chains. When rows share a CDR3 protein, they turn into one entry using the most common DNA and genes. The V and J calls and clone size are TCRdb's, not the authors'. In all, the sample holds some 1.6 million distinct CDR3 sequences, and roughly 32% of those were seen once. The ten largest clonotypes hold around 11% of the sample.

The chain is assembled from TRBV5-5 and TRBJ2-7, with no confidently assigned D gene. The clonotype was recovered from a woman aged 25 to 39 in good health. The sequenced material came from blood. The nucleotides read TGTGCCAGCAGCTTGGCCTTTGTTCGCTCCTACGAGCAGTACTTC. It is translated as CASSLAFVRSYEQYF.